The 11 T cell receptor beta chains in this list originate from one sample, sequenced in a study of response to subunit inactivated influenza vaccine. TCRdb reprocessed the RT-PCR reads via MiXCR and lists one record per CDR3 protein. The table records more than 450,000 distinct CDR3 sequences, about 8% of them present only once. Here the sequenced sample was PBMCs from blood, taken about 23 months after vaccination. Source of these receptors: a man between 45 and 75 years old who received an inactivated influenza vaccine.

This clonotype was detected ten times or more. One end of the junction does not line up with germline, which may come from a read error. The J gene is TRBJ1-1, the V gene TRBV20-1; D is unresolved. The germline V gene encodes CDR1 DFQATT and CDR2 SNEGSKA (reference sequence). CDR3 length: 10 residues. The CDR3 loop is CSARIGGLAF. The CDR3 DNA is TGCAGTGCTAGAATAGGCGGCCTTGCTTTT.

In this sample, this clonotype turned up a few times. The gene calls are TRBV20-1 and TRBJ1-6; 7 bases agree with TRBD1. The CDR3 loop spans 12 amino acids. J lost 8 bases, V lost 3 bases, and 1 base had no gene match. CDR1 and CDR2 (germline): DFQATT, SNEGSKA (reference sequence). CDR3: CSASTGDSPLHF. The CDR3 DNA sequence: TGCAGTGCTAGTACAGGGGATTCACCCCTCCACTTT.

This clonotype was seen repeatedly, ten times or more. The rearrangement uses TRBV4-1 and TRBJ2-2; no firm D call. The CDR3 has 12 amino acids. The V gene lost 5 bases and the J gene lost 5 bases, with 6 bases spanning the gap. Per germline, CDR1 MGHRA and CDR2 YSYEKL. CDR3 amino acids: CASSWGTGELFF. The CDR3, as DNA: TGCGCCAGCAGCTGGGGTACCGGGGAGCTGTTTTTT.

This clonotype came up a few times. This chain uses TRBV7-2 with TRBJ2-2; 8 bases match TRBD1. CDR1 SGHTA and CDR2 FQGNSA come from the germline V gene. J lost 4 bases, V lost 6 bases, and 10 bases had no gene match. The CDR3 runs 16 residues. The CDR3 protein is CASSPITGGVTGELFF. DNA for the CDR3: TGTGCCAGCAGTCCTATAACAGGGGGAGTCACCGGGGAGCTGTTTTTT.

The CDR3 DNA reads as TGTGCCAGCAGCCCCGGGACAGGGAATCGAGGAAACACCATATATTTT. Its translation is CASSPGTGNRGNTIYF. The chain carries TRBV7-9 and TRBJ1-3; 9 bases agree with TRBD1. From germline, CDR1 is SEHNR and CDR2 FQNEAQ (reference sequence). Germline trimming cut 5 bases from V and 4 bases from J; bases unmatched to any gene: 9. The CDR3 covers 16 residues.

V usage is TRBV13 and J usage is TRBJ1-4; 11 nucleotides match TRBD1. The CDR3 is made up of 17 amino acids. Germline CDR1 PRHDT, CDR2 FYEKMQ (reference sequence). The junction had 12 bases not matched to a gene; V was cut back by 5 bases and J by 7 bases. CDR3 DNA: TGTGCCAGCAGCACGTGGACAGGGGGCGCCGATAGTGAAAAACTGTTTTTT. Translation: CASSTWTGGADSEKLFF.

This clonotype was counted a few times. The DNA of the CDR3 is TGCAGCGTATACAGGGAAGACTGGAGGAAAGAGCAGTTCTTC. The encoded protein is CSVYREDWRKEQFF. The chain couples TRBV29-1 to TRBJ2-1; TRBD1 is a possible D gene (6 bases). Germline CDR1 reads SQVTM; CDR2 reads ANQGSEA. Trimming stripped 6 bases from V and 10 bases from J, with 22 bases between. CDR3 length: 14 amino acids.

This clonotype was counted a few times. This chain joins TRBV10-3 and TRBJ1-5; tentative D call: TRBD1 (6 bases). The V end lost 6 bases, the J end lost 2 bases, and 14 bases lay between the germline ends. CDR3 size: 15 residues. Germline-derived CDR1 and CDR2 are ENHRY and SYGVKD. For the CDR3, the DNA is TGTGCCATCAGCGACAGGAAAGGTGGCAATCAGCCCCAGCATTTT. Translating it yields CAISDRKGGNQPQHF.

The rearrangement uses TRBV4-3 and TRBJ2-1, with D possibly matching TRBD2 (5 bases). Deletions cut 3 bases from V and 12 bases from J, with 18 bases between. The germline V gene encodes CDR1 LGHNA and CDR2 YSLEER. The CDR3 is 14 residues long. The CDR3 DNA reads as TGCGCCAGCAGCCAGGAACTTGTCCGGGGAAGGCAGTTCTTC. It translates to CASSQELVRGRQFF.

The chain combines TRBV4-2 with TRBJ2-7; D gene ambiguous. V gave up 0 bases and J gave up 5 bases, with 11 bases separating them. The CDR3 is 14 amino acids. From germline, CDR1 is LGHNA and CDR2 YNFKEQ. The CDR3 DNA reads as TGTGCCAGCAGCCAAGATAGATTGATCGACGAGCAGTACTTC. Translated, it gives CASSQDRLIDEQYF.

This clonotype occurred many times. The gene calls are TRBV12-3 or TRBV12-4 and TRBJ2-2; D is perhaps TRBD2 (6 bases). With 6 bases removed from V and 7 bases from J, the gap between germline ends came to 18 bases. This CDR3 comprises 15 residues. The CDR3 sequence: CASRERGKGVGELFF. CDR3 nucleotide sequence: TGTGCCAGCAGAGAACGGGGGAAAGGGGTCGGGGAGCTGTTTTTT.